In its sample, the clone carrying this T cell receptor beta chain was seen once. This entry comes from a study of post-analysis software for immune sequencing data. Unique-molecular-identifier-tagged TCR beta cDNA libraries were used. From the PCR reads, TCRdb called clonotypes with MiXCR, one entry per CDR3 protein. This repertoire shows under 650,000 distinct CDR3 sequences, around 47% found once; its top ten account for 1.7%. This TCR was sampled from a girl aged 10-17 years with multiple sclerosis. Sequenced: blood.

The CDR3 is CASSLEKRELSYEQYF. Here the CDR3 DNA reads TGTGCCAGCAGTTTGGAAAAGCGGGAGCTTTCCTACGAGCAGTACTTC. This chain joins TRBV12-3 or TRBV12-4 and TRBJ2-7, with 8 bases matching TRBD2. J was trimmed by 1 base and V by 3 bases; bases with no gene match: 8. The CDR3 runs to 16 residues.